The 19 T cell receptor beta chains given below trace back to one sample, sequenced in a study of blood T cell repertoires in COVID-19. Repertoires were generated with immunoSEQ multiplex PCR, while TCRdb's copy carries only in-frame clones and drops some. Of more than 350,000 clones in the sample, roughly 89% are singletons; the top ten hold approximately 9.3%. Sequenced material: PBMCs or T cells enriched from blood (not recorded which). These receptors originate from a woman aged 45-65 years who had recovered from COVID-19.

This chain joins TRBV7-9 and TRBJ1-5; D may be TRBD1 (5 bases). Germline lookup yields CDR1 SEHNR and CDR2 FQNEAQ (reference sequence). This CDR3 comprises 13 residues. The V and J ends lost 5 bases and 5 bases respectively, with 10 bases between them. CDR3 DNA: TGTGCCAGCAGCCAGGGTTCGCATCAGCCCCAGCATTTT. Its translation: CASSQGSHQPQHF.

J is TRBJ2-7 and V is TRBV28; weak D call: TRBD2 (6 bases). The CDR3 has 12 residues. CDR1 and CDR2 from the germline V gene are MDHEN and SYDVKM. The V gene lost 7 bases and the J gene lost 4 bases, with 11 bases spanning the gap. The CDR3 sequence: CASKEGQYEQYF. The CDR3 bases are TGTGCCAGCAAGGAGGGCCAATACGAGCAGTACTTC.

This sequence joins TRBV10-1 and TRBJ2-2; 10 bases fit TRBD1. The germline V gene has CDR1 WNHNN and CDR2 SYGVQD (reference sequence). There are 15 residues in the CDR3. Trimming at V came to 2 bases and at J to 5 bases, leaving 2 bases not matched to a gene. The CDR3 bases are TGCGCCAGCAGTGAGGACAGGGGGCTAACCGGGGAGCTGTTTTTT. This translates into CASSEDRGLTGELFF.

The chain uses TRBV5-1 and TRBJ2-6; 7 bases fit TRBD1. This CDR3 spans 19 amino acids. Per the germline V gene, CDR1 is SGHRS and CDR2 is YFSETQ. J was trimmed by 0 bases and V by 1 base; bases with no gene match: 10. This chain's CDR3 is CASSLPSRDSSSGANVLTF. In nucleotides, the CDR3 is TGCGCCAGCAGCTTGCCTTCCCGGGACAGCTCCTCTGGGGCCAACGTCCTGACTTTC.

CDR3 region: CASSLEGGRGPGYTF. The DNA for the CDR3 is TGCGCCAGCAGCTTGGAAGGGGGCAGGGGCCCTGGCTACACCTTC. This chain uses TRBV5-1 with TRBJ1-2; 7 bases line up with TRBD1. Looked up from germline, CDR1 is SGHRS and CDR2 is YFSETQ. V gave up 0 bases and J gave up 7 bases; unmatched junction bases: 9. This CDR3 spans 15 amino acids.

The rearrangement links TRBV25-1 to TRBJ1-4, with a tentative D call TRBD1 (6 bases). Germline V gene lookup returns CDR1 MGHDK and CDR2 SYGVNS. Trimming shortened V by 4 bases and J by 3 bases, and 12 bases separated the two germline ends. The CDR3 covers 15 residues. The CDR3 is CASSAWGRPNEKLFF. Here the CDR3 DNA reads TGTGCCAGCAGTGCCTGGGGGCGGCCTAATGAAAAACTGTTTTTT.

V gene TRBV11-3 combines with J gene TRBJ1-1; D is unclear. This CDR3 region has 13 residues. The V end was cut by 5 bases, the J end by 9 bases, with 16 bases between. The germline V gene encodes CDR1 SGHNT and CDR2 YENEEA. The CDR3 reads CASSRPRVPQAFF. CDR3 DNA: TGTGCCAGCAGCCGCCCCCGAGTTCCCCAAGCTTTCTTT.

The V and J genes are TRBV5-4 and TRBJ1-1; TRBD1 matches at 7 bases. In germline, CDR1 is SGHNT, CDR2 YYREEE (reference sequence). This CDR3 contains 14 residues. V was pared by 1 base and J by 5 bases, with 5 bases of the junction left unmatched. The CDR3 here is CASSLKLDRTEAFF. CDR3 sequence (DNA): TGTGCCAGCAGCTTGAAACTGGACAGGACTGAAGCTTTCTTT.

This clone was seen a handful of times. This chain joins TRBV21-1 and TRBJ1-6. TRBV21-1 constitutes a pseudogene. The CDR3 is 17 residues long. Here the CDR3 DNA reads TGTGCCAGCAGCAAAGATCCCGGTCGAGGCCTAATTTCACCCCTCCACTTT. The encoded protein is CASSKDPGRGLISPLHF.

The genes are TRBV15 and TRBJ1-5, with 9 bases matching TRBD1. J gave up 4 bases and V 1 base, and 17 bases lay outside the gene matches. Per germline, CDR1 LNHNV and CDR2 YYDKDF (reference sequence). CDR3 length: 20 amino acids. In DNA form, the CDR3 reads TGTGCCACCAGCAGAGGAACCCTTAATACCGGGACAGGGAAAAATCAGCCCCAGCATTTT. Encoded protein: CATSRGTLNTGTGKNQPQHF. The variable domain in full, completed from reference TRBV15 and TRBJ1-5, reads DAMVIQNPRYQVTQFGKPVTLSCSQTLNHNVMYWYQQKSSQAPKLLFHYYDKDFNNEADTPDNFQSRRPNTSFCFLDIRSPGLGDTAMYLCATSRGTLNTGTGKNQPQHFGDGTRLSIL.

The chain's CDR3 is CSASRRDRVAQPQHF. The CDR3 nucleotides read TGCAGTGCTAGTCGCCGAGACAGGGTGGCGCAGCCCCAGCATTTT. The chain couples TRBV20-1 to TRBJ1-5; TRBD1 matches 7 bases. J was trimmed by 7 bases and V by 3 bases; bases with no gene match: 12. The CDR3 has 15 residues. From germline, CDR1 is DFQATT and CDR2 SNEGSKA (reference sequence).

Points on this clone: Relative to the germline gene, one junction end is altered; a read error may explain this. This chain links TRBV28 with TRBJ1-3; D is ambiguous. The length of the CDR3 is 11 residues. Germline assignment: CDR1 MDHEN and CDR2 SYDVKM. CDR3 coding DNA: TGTGCCAGCAGTTTCAGTCGCACCTTGTTTTTT. Protein product: CASSFSRTLFF.

This chain connects TRBV6-2 or TRBV6-3 to TRBJ1-2; 10 positions agree with TRBD1. The CDR3 has 13 amino acids. Germline V CDR1 and CDR2: MNHEY, SVGEGT. V was pared by 5 bases and J by 6 bases, with 3 bases of the junction left unmatched. This CDR3 is CASSGDRGDGYTF. CDR3 in DNA: TGTGCCAGCAGTGGGGACAGGGGAGATGGCTACACCTTC.

J is TRBJ1-2 and V is TRBV5-4; no definite D call. This CDR3 has 15 amino acids. Deletions cut 0 bases from V and 7 bases from J, with 16 bases between. The germline CDR1 and CDR2 sequences are SGHNT and YYREEE (reference sequence). DNA for the CDR3: TGTGCCAGCAGCTTGGTAGGAACTTCCACGGGTGGCTACACCTTC. Translating gives CASSLVGTSTGGYTF.

V and J are TRBV5-1 and TRBJ1-1, with 8 bases matching TRBD1. Germline values: CDR1 SGHRS, CDR2 YFSETQ. The CDR3 loop spans 14 amino acids. J gave up 4 bases and V 0 bases, and 2 bases lay outside the gene matches. CDR3 region: CASSLDRGGTEAFF. CDR3 bases: TGCGCCAGCAGCTTGGACAGGGGGGGCACTGAAGCTTTCTTT.

The V call is TRBV9, the J call TRBJ1-3; 7 bases map to TRBD1. V shed 2 bases, J shed 4 bases, and the junction held 3 bases outside the gene matches. Germline lookup yields CDR1 SGDLS and CDR2 YYNGEE. There are 14 residues in the CDR3. In DNA form, the CDR3 reads TGTGCCAGCAGCGTGGGGGGACAGGGAAACACCATATATTTT. Translated, it gives CASSVGGQGNTIYF. Supplemented by reference TRBV9 and TRBJ1-3, the full variable domain reads DSGVTQTPKHLITATGQRVTLRCSPRSGDLSVYWYQQSLDQGLQFLIQYYNGEERAKGNILERFSAQQFPDLHSELNLSSLELGDSALYFCASSVGGQGNTIYFGEGSWLTVV.

With regard to this clone: Additional DNA sequences in this sample encode the identical CDR3. V is TRBV2 and J is TRBJ2-3; a possible D gene is TRBD2 (7 bases). From germline, CDR1 is SNHLY and CDR2 FYNNEI. Trimming stripped 3 bases from V and 0 bases from J, with 13 bases between. The CDR3 extends over 16 amino acids. CDR3 sequence (DNA): TGTGCCAGCAGTGAGGGGAGGGGGGGGAGCACAGATACGCAGTATTTT. The encoded protein is CASSEGRGGSTDTQYF.

The chain recombines TRBV18 with TRBJ2-2; 12 bases are shared with TRBD2. The CDR3 is 16 amino acids. Germline CDR1 is KGHSH and CDR2 is LQKENI. Unmatched junction bases numbered 9, after V lost 6 bases and J lost 7 bases. CDR3 amino acids: CASSPGLAGFYGELFF. The CDR3 region has the DNA TGTGCCAGCTCTCCAGGACTAGCGGGATTCTACGGGGAGCTGTTTTTT. Drawing the rest from reference TRBV18 and TRBJ2-2, the complete variable domain is NAGVMQNPRHLVRRRGQEARLRCSPMKGHSHVYWYRQLPEEGLKFMVYLQKENIIDESGMPKERFSAEFPKEGPSILRIQQVVRGDSAAYFCASSPGLAGFYGELFFGEGSRLTVL.

This clone was picked up a small number of times. As DNA, the CDR3 is TGTGCCAGCAGCGCCAGGGGGACCTACGAGCAGTACTTC. Protein: CASSARGTYEQYF. The chain has TRBV9 and TRBJ2-7; TRBD1 matches at 7 bases. There are 13 residues in the CDR3. Losses at the gene ends were 3 bases for V and 2 bases for J; bases not matched to a gene: 2. Germline V gives CDR1 SGDLS, CDR2 YYNGEE.